Listed below are T cell receptor beta chains from one sample, sequenced in a study of beta chain features in type 1 diabetes. Repertoires were generated with immunoSEQ multiplex PCR, while TCRdb's copy carries only in-frame clones and drops some. This sample has roughly 350,000 clones, with around a tenth found just once. Source material: central memory CD4+ T cells from blood. These receptors all come from a man aged 30 to 45 with type 1 diabetes. Each CDR3 is given with its conserved first and last residue. The D gene is left open where the match is weak. Part of the rows lack a size; the others show once, few, many or a class for expanded clones.

CDR3 protein: CASSPSWAGETQYF
CDR3 DNA: TGTGCCAGCTCACCATCCTGGGCCGGAGAGACCCAGTACTTC
V gene: TRBV18
J gene: TRBJ2-5
clone size: few
D gene: .

CDR3 protein: CASSFTLSRETQYF
CDR3 DNA: TGTGCCAGCAGTTTTACCCTTAGCCGAGAGACCCAGTACTTC
V gene: TRBV27
J gene: TRBJ2-5
clone size: .
D gene: .

CDR3 protein: CASSLLGTDTQYF
CDR3 DNA: TGCGCCAGCAGCTTGTTGGGGACAGATACGCAGTATTTT
V gene: TRBV5-1
J gene: TRBJ2-3
clone size: .
D gene: .

CDR3 protein: CASRGETEQFF
CDR3 DNA: TGTGCCAGCAGGGGAGAAACCGAGCAGTTCTTC
V gene: TRBV2
J gene: TRBJ2-1
clone size: .
D gene: .

CDR3 protein: CASSRLATQETQYF
CDR3 DNA: TGTGCCAGCAGCAGACTAGCGACCCAAGAGACCCAGTACTTC
V gene: TRBV14
J gene: TRBJ2-5
clone size: many
D gene: TRBD2

CDR3 protein: CASSQGRLNTGELFF
CDR3 DNA: TGCGCCAGCAGTCAGGGTCGGCTGAACACCGGGGAGCTGTTTTTT
V gene: TRBV23-1
J gene: TRBJ2-2
clone size: few
D gene: .

CDR3 protein: CASIERQGNYGYTF
CDR3 DNA: TGTGCCAGCATAGAGAGACAGGGAAACTATGGCTACACCTTC
V gene: TRBV2
J gene: TRBJ1-2
clone size: .
D gene: TRBD1

CDR3 protein: CASSARTGGDTEAFF
CDR3 DNA: TGCGCCAGCAGCGCCCGGACAGGGGGCGACACTGAAGCTTTCTTT
V gene: TRBV5-1
J gene: TRBJ1-1
clone size: .
D gene: TRBD1

CDR3 protein: CSARTASYEQYF
CDR3 DNA: TGCAGCGCTCGGACAGCCTCCTACGAGCAGTACTTC
V gene: TRBV29-1
J gene: TRBJ2-7
clone size: many
D gene: .

CDR3 protein: CASSLVMRGTGELFF
CDR3 DNA: TGTGCCAGCAGCTTAGTTATGCGTGGCACCGGGGAGCTGTTTTTT
V gene: TRBV7-8
J gene: TRBJ2-2
clone size: few
D gene: .

CDR3 protein: CASREGLLYEQYF
CDR3 DNA: TGTGCCAGCAGAGAGGGACTTCTCTACGAGCAGTACTTC
V gene: TRBV6-1
J gene: TRBJ2-7
clone size: .
D gene: .

CDR3 protein: CASSPAGTGYNEQFF
CDR3 DNA: TGTGCCAGCTCACCTGCCGGGACAGGGTACAATGAGCAGTTCTTC
V gene: TRBV18
J gene: TRBJ2-1
clone size: few
D gene: TRBD1

CDR3 protein: CASSPGEGWYEQYF
CDR3 DNA: TGTGCCAGCAGCCCCGGTGAGGGTTGGTACGAGCAGTACTTC
V gene: TRBV14
J gene: TRBJ2-7
clone size: .
D gene: .

CDR3 protein: CASSPGTVSTDTQYF
CDR3 DNA: TGTGCCAGCAGCCCCGGGACAGTAAGCACAGATACGCAGTATTTT
V gene: TRBV6-5
J gene: TRBJ2-3
clone size: few
D gene: TRBD1

CDR3 protein: CSGDAPPGANVLTF
CDR3 DNA: TGCAGCGGTGATGCCCCGCCTGGGGCCAACGTCCTGACTTTC
V gene: TRBV29-1
J gene: TRBJ2-6
clone size: few
D gene: .

CDR3 protein: CASSPRLGATTEAFF
CDR3 DNA: TGTGCCAGCAGCCCTCGATTGGGAGCCACCACTGAAGCTTTCTTT
V gene: TRBV7-9
J gene: TRBJ1-1
clone size: few
D gene: .